This T cell receptor (beta chain) was sequenced for a study of regulatory T cells in long-lasting Graves disease. Study results and limitations: Favored usage of TRBV28, TRBJ1-2 and TRBJ2-5 was recorded in persistent disease.

Indicated time point: newly diagnosed GD, antithyroid drugs for less than 3 months. Following extraction of RNA from PBMCs, that RNA was used to make the TCR library. An endocrinology department located in Xi'an, China, was where the patients came from. With V trimmed by 5 bases and J by 0 bases, 11 bases remained unmatched. Per the germline V gene, CDR1 is SGHAT and CDR2 is FQNNGV. This CDR3 comprises 17 residues. Arm-PCR of CDR3 regions and iRepertoire HTBI primers were the basis on which TCR beta libraries were built. One entry per CDR3 protein, called by TCRdb with MiXCR from the multiplex PCR reads. The repertoire holds about 540,000 distinct CDR3 sequences, with less than 15% as singletons. This clonotype has just a few counts. Antigen unknown. This same sample was also taken into another study, of T cells in Graves' hyperthyroidism and ophthalmopathy. Turning to that study: Patients aged 18 to 65 with hyperthyroidism were newly diagnosed, with duration under 2 months.

This material consisted of peripheral blood mononuclear cells (PBMCs), taken at new diagnosis, from a patient treated with antithyroid drugs. This receptor was identified in a man aged 30 to 39 with Graves disease. The chain recombines TRBV11-2 with TRBJ2-3, with 7 bases fitting TRBD2. CDR3 coding DNA: TGTGCCAGCAGCCAAAAGTACGCGGGAGTGAGCACAGATACGCAGTATTTT. Translated, it gives CASSQKYAGVSTDTQYF.